A single sample gave rise to the 23 T cell receptor beta chains below, sequenced in a study of blood T cell repertoires in COVID-19. The data were produced by immunoSEQ multiplex PCR, yet TCRdb's version contains in-frame clones alone and is incomplete. The sample has some 300,000 clones, about 90% seen once. Input material: peripheral blood. These receptor sequences come from a woman between 35 and 50 years old with COVID-19, enrolled during active disease.

In its sample, this clone was seen many times. V usage is TRBV27 and J usage is TRBJ2-7; a weak D match, TRBD2 (6 bases). Germline V gene sequence: CDR1 MNHEY, CDR2 SMNVEV (reference sequence). The CDR3 totals 14 residues. The V gene lost 6 bases and the J gene lost 7 bases, with 19 bases spanning the gap. The CDR3 coding sequence is TGTGCCAGCAGCCCTCTGGCGGGGCCTTGGGAGCAGTACTTC. It codes for CASSPLAGPWEQYF.

This sequence joins TRBV19 and TRBJ1-4; 7 bases are shared with TRBD1. Germline V lookup: CDR1 LNHDA, CDR2 SQIVND (reference sequence). This CDR3 is built from 15 residues. Trimming cost V 5 bases and J 6 bases; bases outside gene matches: 9. The CDR3 reads CASSVSGQWHEKLFF. CDR3 sequence (DNA): TGTGCCAGTAGTGTCTCGGGACAGTGGCATGAAAAACTGTTTTTT. Full variable domain (remainder filled in from reference TRBV19 and TRBJ1-4): DGGITQSPKYLFRKEGQNVTLSCEQNLNHDAMYWYRQDPGQGLRLIYYSQIVNDFQKGDIAEGYSVSREKKESFPLTVTSAQKNPTAFYLCASSVSGQWHEKLFFGSGTQLSVL.

The CDR3: CASSLPGKAGGGEETQYF. In DNA form, the CDR3 reads TGTGCCAGCAGCTTACCTGGGAAGGCGGGCGGTGGTGAAGAGACCCAGTACTTC. V is TRBV7-8 and J is TRBJ2-5; D may be TRBD2 (5 bases). With 2 bases removed from V and 3 bases from J, the gap between germline ends came to 22 bases. The CDR3 runs to 18 residues. Germline V gene lookup returns CDR1 SGHVS and CDR2 FQNEAQ. Based on the CDR3 plus reference TRBV7-8 and TRBJ2-5, the full variable domain is GAGVSQSPRYKVAKRGQDVALRCDPISGHVSLFWYQQALGQGPEFLTYFQNEAQLDKSGLPSDRFFAERPEGSVSTLKIQRTQQEDSAVYLCASSLPGKAGGGEETQYFGPGTRLLVL.

This chain uses TRBV19 with TRBJ1-2; D gene unclear. Germline loops: CDR1 LNHDA, CDR2 SQIVND (reference sequence). V lost 5 bases to trimming and J lost 1 base, with 8 bases between them. CDR3 length equals 13 residues. This CDR3 reads CASSVTVNYGYTF. The CDR3 nucleotides read TGTGCCAGTAGTGTAACAGTTAACTATGGCTACACCTTC.

CDR3 sequence (DNA): TGTGCCTGGAAGCAGGGGGCAGGGGAGCAGTACTTC. The encoded protein is CAWKQGAGEQYF. This chain uses TRBV30 with TRBJ2-7, with 8 positions matching TRBD1. Losses at the gene ends were 4 bases for V and 7 bases for J; bases not matched to a gene: 6. Germline CDR1 is GTSNPN and CDR2 is SVGIG (reference sequence). CDR3 length: 12 amino acids.

The chain combines TRBV9 with TRBJ2-2; D is unclear. The germline V gene has CDR1 SGDLS and CDR2 YYNGEE. The CDR3 has 13 amino acids. V was shortened by 4 bases and J by 1 base, with 5 bases between the two germline ends. CDR3 sequence reads: CASSSVNTGELFF. The CDR3 DNA reads as TGTGCCAGCAGCTCCGTGAACACCGGGGAGCTGTTTTTT.

This clone was seen a few times. This chain connects TRBV18 to TRBJ1-6; 11 nucleotides match TRBD1. V was clipped by 3 bases and J by 9 bases; unmatched bases: 1. CDR1 is KGHSH, CDR2 LQKENI, per germline. This CDR3 has 14 residues. The CDR3 loop reads CASSPGQGGSPLHF. The CDR3, as DNA: TGTGCCAGCTCACCGGGACAGGGGGGTTCACCCCTCCACTTT.

CDR3 region: CASSYPGQTSNQPQHF. The CDR3 bases are TGTGCCAGCAGTTACCCGGGACAGACTAGCAATCAGCCCCAGCATTTT. V is TRBV6-6 and J is TRBJ1-5; TRBD1 agrees at 7 bases. The CDR3 is made up of 16 amino acids. Germline CDR1 reads MNHNY; CDR2 reads SVGAGI (reference sequence). With 2 bases clipped from V and 0 bases from J, the junction kept 4 bases outside the gene matches.

This chain joins TRBV6-5 and TRBJ1-3; no clear D. Trimming took off 4 bases at V and 9 bases at J, with 13 bases between the two ends. The CDR3 is 13 residues long. The germline gives CDR1 MNHEY, CDR2 SVGAGI. The CDR3 bases are TGTGCCAGCAGTTCTGGAGGCGCCGGCACCATATATTTT. It encodes CASSSGGAGTIYF.

The chain couples TRBV28 to TRBJ2-7, with D possibly TRBD2 on 6 matching bases. Germline V gene sequence: CDR1 MDHEN, CDR2 SYDVKM. The CDR3 consists of 11 residues. The V end lost 10 bases, the J end lost 1 base, and 8 bases lay between the germline ends. The CDR3, as DNA: TGTGCCACCAGCGGGTCCTACGAGCAGTACTTC. Translation: CATSGSYEQYF.

The V and J genes are TRBV28 and TRBJ1-1; no clear D. Trimming pared 6 bases from V and 12 bases from J, leaving 17 bases between. This CDR3 has 12 amino acids. CDR1 is MDHEN and CDR2 is SYDVKM in the germline V gene. This chain's CDR3 is CASSRPTTGSFF. The CDR3 region has the DNA TGTGCCAGCAGCCGACCGACGACCGGGTCTTTCTTT.

As DNA, the CDR3 is TGCGCCAGCAGCCGCCCGGAGGGTTCGGAGACCCAGTACTTC. This translates into CASSRPEGSETQYF. The J gene is TRBJ2-5, the V gene TRBV5-1; possible D gene TRBD2, 6 bases. CDR1 is SGHRS, CDR2 YFSETQ, per germline. The CDR3 totals 14 residues. The ends were cut back, 4 bases at V and 5 bases at J, with 15 bases in the middle.

The genes are TRBV18 and TRBJ2-7, with TRBD2 matching over 7 bases. The CDR3 totals 13 residues. Germline loops: CDR1 KGHSH, CDR2 LQKENI. The ends lost 4 bases at V and 5 bases at J; junction bases unmatched: 5. CDR3 protein: CASSQAGRNEQYF. CDR3 nucleotides: TGTGCCAGCTCACAAGCGGGAAGGAACGAGCAGTACTTC.

V is TRBV30 and J is TRBJ1-4; D perhaps matches TRBD1 (5 bases). The CDR3 has 15 residues. The germline V gene has CDR1 GTSNPN and CDR2 SVGIG (reference sequence). V lost 4 bases to trimming and J lost 5 bases, with 17 bases between them. The CDR3 DNA reads as TGTGCCTGGACCTCGGAGGGGCGTAAGAATGAAAAACTGTTTTTT. The encoded protein is CAWTSEGRKNEKLFF. The full variable domain, in which reference TRBV30 and TRBJ1-4 provide the parts outside the CDR3, is SQTIHQWPATLVQPVGSPLSLECTVEGTSNPNLYWYRQAAGRGLQLLFYSVGIGQISSEVPQNLSASRPQDRQFILSSKKLLLSDSGFYLCAWTSEGRKNEKLFFGSGTQLSVL.

The chain joins TRBV6-5 to TRBJ1-1; 9 bases map to TRBD1. CDR3 length: 13 residues. Unmatched junction bases numbered 5, after V lost 5 bases and J lost 7 bases. The V gene's germline CDR1 is MNHEY and CDR2 SVGAGI. CDR3 amino acids: CASSPNRGREAFF. For the CDR3, the DNA is TGTGCCAGCAGTCCTAACAGGGGGCGTGAAGCTTTCTTT.

The chain employs TRBV7-9 and TRBJ1-3; D is unclear. V was clipped by 10 bases and J by 0 bases, with 13 bases between them. The CDR3 runs 14 residues. Per germline, CDR1 SEHNR and CDR2 FQNEAQ (reference sequence). DNA of the CDR3: TGTGCCAAAGATGGACTTGACTCTGGAAACACCATATATTTT. Translation gives CAKDGLDSGNTIYF.

This clone was picked up one time. The rearrangement uses TRBV18 and TRBJ1-1; D is uncertain. The V and J ends lost 6 bases and 2 bases respectively, with 4 bases between them. Germline-derived CDR1 and CDR2 are KGHSH and LQKENI. The CDR3 is 11 amino acids. The CDR3 sequence: CASSLNTEAFF. The CDR3 DNA sequence: TGTGCCAGCTCCTTAAACACTGAAGCTTTCTTT.

The chain has TRBV6-5 and TRBJ1-1; D is ambiguous. This CDR3 spans 13 amino acids. V lost 7 bases, J lost 1 base, and 10 bases lay in between. Germline assignment: CDR1 MNHEY and CDR2 SVGAGI. This CDR3 is CASMAVTNTEAFF. In DNA form, the CDR3 reads TGTGCCAGCATGGCAGTAACGAACACTGAAGCTTTCTTT.

The chain employs TRBV9 and TRBJ1-2; 12 bases line up with TRBD1. The CDR3 runs to 16 residues. The germline V gene has CDR1 SGDLS and CDR2 YYNGEE. Trimming removed 4 bases from V and 4 bases from J; junction bases left unmatched: 8. This chain's CDR3 is CASSLGGQGALYGYTF. Written as DNA, the CDR3 is TGTGCCAGCAGCCTAGGGGGACAGGGGGCCCTCTATGGCTACACCTTC.

V usage is TRBV2 and J usage is TRBJ1-5; D is undetermined. The CDR3 contains 14 residues. Germline values: CDR1 SNHLY, CDR2 FYNNEI. V lost 9 bases, J lost 2 bases, and 14 bases lay in between. CDR3 nucleotides: TGTGCCAGTAATCCAATGGCCGGCAATCAGCCCCAGCATTTT. It codes for CASNPMAGNQPQHF. The entire variable domain, with the rest obtained from reference TRBV2 and TRBJ1-5, is as follows: EPEVTQTPSHQVTQMGQEVILRCVPISNHLYFYWYRQILGQKVEFLVSFYNNEISEKSEIFDDQFSVERPDGSNFTLKIRSTKLEDSAMYFCASNPMAGNQPQHFGDGTRLSIL.

The rearrangement uses TRBV6-1 and TRBJ1-5; D uncertain. V lost 1 base to trimming and J lost 5 bases, with 6 bases between them. Germline V gene data show CDR1 as MNHNS and CDR2 as SASEGT. CDR3 length equals 13 residues. CDR3 sequence (DNA): TGTGCCAGCAGTGAAGGGAGGGATCAGCCCCAGCATTTT. It is translated as CASSEGRDQPQHF.

The chain uses TRBV6-1 and TRBJ1-1; possible D gene TRBD1, 6 bases. The ends were cut back, 4 bases at V and 6 bases at J, with 24 bases in the middle. The CDR3 totals 17 residues. Germline-derived CDR1 and CDR2 are MNHNS and SASEGT. Written as DNA, the CDR3 is TGTGCCAGCAGTGTCAACAGGGCCCCCCTAGCAAACGCTGAAGCTTTCTTT. Amino acids: CASSVNRAPLANAEAFF.

CDR3 nucleotides: TGTGCCAGCAGTTACGACAGTTCCTACGAGCAGTACTTC. It is translated as CASSYDSSYEQYF. This rearrangement joins TRBV28 to TRBJ2-7; TRBD1 might be the D (5 bases). The CDR3 sequence is 13 residues long. CDR1 and CDR2 (germline): MDHEN, SYDVKM. The V gene lost 4 bases and the J gene lost 1 base, with 8 bases spanning the gap.